The clone carrying this T cell receptor (beta chain) appeared once. The antigen is undetermined. The PCR was carried out with 60 Vbeta primers and 13 Jbeta primers. Profiled with immunoSEQ multiplex PCR; TCRdb holds only in-frame clones, not every one. The sample includes 150,000 or so clones, around 80% of them seen just once. The record originates from a study of cytomegalovirus exposure and HLA in healthy donors. CDR3 length: 15 residues. Germline assignment: CDR1 SQVTM and CDR2 ANQGSEA. V was pared by 7 bases and J by 8 bases, with 13 bases of the junction left unmatched. Points from the study as a whole: A prior analysis recorded that most TCR beta V segments were productive about 87% or about 30% of the time. Sequencing had likely introduced a cluster of highly shared sequence variants as an artifact. Follow-up analysis later connected one missense variant in DCLRE1C with trimming of TCR beta V- and J-genes. Overall, roughly 160 TCR beta chains were annotated as cytomegalovirus-associated.

The chain combines TRBV29-1 with TRBJ1-4; 10 positions agree with TRBD1. Sequenced sample: PBMCs. The source is a man aged 18 to 29 in good health and CMV-seropositive. CDR3 sequence: CSGRQGAKATEKLFF. The CDR3 DNA sequence: TGCAGCGGAAGACAGGGGGCGAAGGCAACCGAAAAACTGTTTTTT.